This T cell receptor beta chain is from a study of shared clonotypes between healthy human individuals. Trimming took 2 bases from V and 1 from J, leaving 5 bases between them. This CDR3 spans 13 amino acids. CDR1 is SEHNR, CDR2 FQNEAQ, per germline (reference sequence). The method was immunoSEQ multiplex PCR; TCRdb's version includes in-frame clones alone and lacks a portion of them. Of 490,000 or so clones detected, around three quarters appear once; the ten largest clones hold about 12%. What was sequenced was PBMCs. This sequence originates from a woman aged 40 to 50 in good health. Some clones in this sample may be carry-over from other donors' samples. The chain joins TRBV7-9 to TRBJ1-1; no clear D gene. CDR3 loop: CASSLHGNTEAFF. The CDR3 DNA reads as TGTGCCAGCAGCTTACACGGGAACACTGAAGCTTTCTTT.